These 8 T cell receptor beta chains originate from one sample sequenced in a study of cytotoxic CD8 clonotypes in ibrutinib-treated CLL. Libraries were prepared by immunoSEQ multiplex PCR; TCRdb keeps only in-frame clonotypes and omits some of them. The repertoire includes around 150,000 clones, about 84% of them detected once, and 6.5% to 8% sits in the top ten. Specimen: PBMCs, collected after 36 months of ibrutinib treatment. These receptors were collected from a human donor with chronic lymphocytic leukemia.

This chain joins TRBV30 and TRBJ1-2; D may be TRBD1 (6 bases). The CDR3 has 18 amino acids. Trimming cost V 4 bases and J 4 bases, with 28 bases left between them. Germline CDR1 is GTSNPN and CDR2 is SVGIG (reference sequence). The CDR3: CAWTGGGKLFGQLYGYTF. In nucleotides, the CDR3 is TGTGCCTGGACGGGGGGAGGGAAATTGTTTGGACAGCTCTATGGCTACACCTTC.

This clone came up once. The chain uses TRBV10-3 and TRBJ1-5; a possible D gene is TRBD1 (6 bases). V shed 3 bases and J shed 0 bases, with 12 bases lying between them. Germline V gene data show CDR1 as ENHRY and CDR2 as SYGVKD. The CDR3 covers 16 residues. The DNA of the CDR3 is TGTGCCATCAGTGAAGACTCAGGGGATAGCAATCAGCCCCAGCATTTT. As protein: CAISEDSGDSNQPQHF.

V gene TRBV4-2 combines with J gene TRBJ2-3; the D is unclear. The CDR3 loop spans 17 amino acids. V was cut by 0 bases and J by 4 bases, with 17 bases left in between. Germline CDR1 reads LGHNA; CDR2 reads YNFKEQ. The DNA for the CDR3 is TGTGCCAGCAGCCAAGATTCCCAACCCAGGAGCGCAGATACGCAGTATTTT. Protein product: CASSQDSQPRSADTQYF.

The V call is TRBV7-3, the J call TRBJ2-3, with 12 bases matching TRBD2. The length of the CDR3 is 18 residues. Per germline, CDR1 SGHTA and CDR2 FQGTGA. The V segment lost 0 bases and the J segment 6 bases; nucleotides outside the gene matches: 10. DNA for the CDR3: TGTGCCAGCAGCTTAACGGGCGCTAGCGGGAGGGCCCCCGATACGCAGTATTTT. Amino acid sequence: CASSLTGASGRAPDTQYF.

The chain has TRBV30 and TRBJ2-3; 7 bases agree with TRBD1. This CDR3 region has 16 residues. CDR1 and CDR2 (germline): GTSNPN, SVGIG (reference sequence). J was trimmed by 0 bases and V by 2 bases; bases with no gene match: 8. In DNA, the CDR3 is TGTGCCTGGAGTACGGCAGGGACAGCGAGCACAGATACGCAGTATTTT. Translation: CAWSTAGTASTDTQYF.

The J gene is TRBJ2-1, the V gene TRBV4-1; 8 nucleotides align to TRBD2. In germline, CDR1 is MGHRA, CDR2 YSYEKL. The CDR3 is 16 residues long. J gave up 4 bases and V 0 bases, and 5 bases lay outside the gene matches. DNA for the CDR3: TGCGCCAGCAGCCAAGAACAACGGGGGGGTTACAATGAGCAGTTCTTC. Its protein product is CASSQEQRGGYNEQFF.

The rearrangement joins TRBV18 to TRBJ2-3; 8 bases map to TRBD1. Germline values: CDR1 KGHSH, CDR2 LQKENI. The CDR3 is 16 amino acids. V was pared by 4 bases and J by 1 base, with 7 bases of the junction left unmatched. CDR3 in amino acids: CASSRLGQGGTDTQYF. The CDR3 coding sequence is TGTGCCAGCTCACGCCTCGGACAGGGTGGCACAGATACGCAGTATTTT.

The chain combines TRBV11-2 with TRBJ2-7, with D possibly matching TRBD2 (6 bases). Germline V lookup: CDR1 SGHAT, CDR2 FQNNGV. CDR3 length: 15 residues. The V end lost 5 bases, the J end lost 6 bases, and 20 bases lay between the germline ends. Here the CDR3 reads CASSPTGDWYAEQYF. The DNA of the CDR3 is TGTGCCAGCAGCCCGACCGGGGACTGGTATGCCGAGCAGTACTTC.